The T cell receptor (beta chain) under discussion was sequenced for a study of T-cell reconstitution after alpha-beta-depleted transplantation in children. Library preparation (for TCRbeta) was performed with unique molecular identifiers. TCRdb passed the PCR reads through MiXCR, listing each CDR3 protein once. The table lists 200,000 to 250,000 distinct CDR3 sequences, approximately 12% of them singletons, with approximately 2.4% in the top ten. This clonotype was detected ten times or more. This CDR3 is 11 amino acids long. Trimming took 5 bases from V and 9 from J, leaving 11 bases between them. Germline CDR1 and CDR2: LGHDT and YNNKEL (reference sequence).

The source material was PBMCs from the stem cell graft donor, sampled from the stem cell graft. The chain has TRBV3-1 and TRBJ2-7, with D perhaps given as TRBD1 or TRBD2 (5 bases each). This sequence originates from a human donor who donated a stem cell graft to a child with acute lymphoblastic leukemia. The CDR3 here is CASSSAGGQYF. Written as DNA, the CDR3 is TGTGCCAGCAGCTCCGCTGGGGGGCAGTACTTC.